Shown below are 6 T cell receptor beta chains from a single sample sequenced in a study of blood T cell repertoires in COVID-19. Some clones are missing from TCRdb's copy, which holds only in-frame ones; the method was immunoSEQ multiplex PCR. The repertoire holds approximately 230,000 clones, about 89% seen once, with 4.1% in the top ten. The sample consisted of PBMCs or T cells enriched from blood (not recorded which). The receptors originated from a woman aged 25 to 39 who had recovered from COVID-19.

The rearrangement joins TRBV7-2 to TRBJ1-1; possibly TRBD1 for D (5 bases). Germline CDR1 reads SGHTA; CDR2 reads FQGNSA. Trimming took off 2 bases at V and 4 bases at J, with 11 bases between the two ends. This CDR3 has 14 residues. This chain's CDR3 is CASSLNRGGTEAFF. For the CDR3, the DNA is TGTGCCAGCAGCTTAAACCGGGGGGGCACTGAAGCTTTCTTT.

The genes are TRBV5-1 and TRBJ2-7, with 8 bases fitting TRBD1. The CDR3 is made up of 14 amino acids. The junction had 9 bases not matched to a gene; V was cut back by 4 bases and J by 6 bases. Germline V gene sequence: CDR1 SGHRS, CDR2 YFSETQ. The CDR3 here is CASSPQGVVSEQYF. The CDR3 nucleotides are TGCGCCAGCAGCCCACAGGGGGTGGTCTCCGAGCAGTACTTC.

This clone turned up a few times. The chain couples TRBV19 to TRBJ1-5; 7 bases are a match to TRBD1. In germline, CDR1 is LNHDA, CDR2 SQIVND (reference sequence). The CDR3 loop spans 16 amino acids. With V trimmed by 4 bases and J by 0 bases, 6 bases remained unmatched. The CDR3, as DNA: TGTGCCAGTAGTAACGACAGGGACTTTAGCAATCAGCCCCAGCATTTT. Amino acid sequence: CASSNDRDFSNQPQHF.

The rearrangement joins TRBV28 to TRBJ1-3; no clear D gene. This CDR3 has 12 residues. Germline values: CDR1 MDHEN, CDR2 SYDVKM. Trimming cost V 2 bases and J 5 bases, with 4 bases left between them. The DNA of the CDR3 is TGTGCCAGCAGTTTAACTCGAAACACCATATATTTT. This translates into CASSLTRNTIYF. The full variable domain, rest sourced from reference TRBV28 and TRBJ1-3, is DVKVTQSSRYLVKRTGEKVFLECVQDMDHENMFWYRQDPGLGLRLIYFSYDVKMKEKGDIPEGYSVSREKKERFSLILESASTNQTSMYLCASSLTRNTIYFGEGSWLTVV.

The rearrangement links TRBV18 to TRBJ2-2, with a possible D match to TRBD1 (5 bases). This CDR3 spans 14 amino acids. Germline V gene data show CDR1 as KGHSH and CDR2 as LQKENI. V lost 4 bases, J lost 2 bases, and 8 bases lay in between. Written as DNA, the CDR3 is TGTGCCAGCTCACAGGGGCGAAACACCGGGGAGCTGTTTTTT. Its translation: CASSQGRNTGELFF.

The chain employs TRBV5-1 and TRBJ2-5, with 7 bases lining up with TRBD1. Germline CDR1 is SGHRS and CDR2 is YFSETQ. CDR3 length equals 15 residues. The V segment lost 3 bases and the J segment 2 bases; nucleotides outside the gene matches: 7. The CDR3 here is CASSSLGQIQETQYF. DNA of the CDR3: TGCGCCAGCAGCTCGCTGGGACAGATACAAGAGACCCAGTACTTC.